Described below is a single T cell receptor beta chain sequence and its context. The antigen remains undetermined. V was clipped by 6 bases and J by 4 bases, with 17 bases between them. The CDR3 runs to 15 residues. Germline V gene sequence: CDR1 LNHDA, CDR2 SQIVND (reference sequence). The data were obtained in a study of shared clonotypes between healthy human individuals. Study results and caveats: Donor scarcity curtailed the genetic and exposure-history diversity represented herein. Sorted-subset sequencing was shown by rarefaction to be incomplete despite large depth.

Several immunoSEQ 96-well plates shared each subset's DNA, each plate a replicate. Only in-frame clones appear in the TCRdb table, and some are missing; sequencing was by immunoSEQ multiplex PCR. The repertoire holds more than 900,000 clones, with 70% to 80% as singletons. The sequence was collected from a man aged 18 to 29 in good health. Some clones in this sample may be carry-over from other donors' samples. The chain has TRBV19 and TRBJ2-3; D uncertain. The sequencing sample was made of memory CD4+ T cells from PBMCs. The subset here: CD45RA-negative fraction. CDR3 coding DNA: TGTGCCAGTAGCCTGGGCCCTGAACGGGCAGATACGCAGTATTTT. Amino acids: CASSLGPERADTQYF.